What follows are 7 T cell receptor beta chains derived from one specimen sequenced in a study of beta chain features in type 1 diabetes. All of the isolated RNA was reverse transcribed, so expressed TCRB transcripts were sequenced. The repertoire was sequenced with immunoSEQ multiplex PCR; TCRdb's copy has only in-frame clones and lacks some. Of about 130,000 clones in the sample, 9.2% were seen once. Specimen: central memory CD4+ T cells from blood. The receptors derive from a man between 18 and 29 years old in good health.

This clone was observed a handful of times. The chain joins TRBV28 to TRBJ1-5; 7 nucleotides align to TRBD1. The J segment lost 3 bases and the V segment lost 10 bases, leaving 9 bases of the junction unmatched. In germline, CDR1 is MDHEN, CDR2 SYDVKM. The CDR3 runs 14 residues. DNA of the CDR3: TGTGCCAACCCTAGACAGGGCAACAATCAGCCCCAGCATTTT. Translated: CANPRQGNNQPQHF.

This clone came up a few times. The chain recombines TRBV11-2 with TRBJ1-3; a weak D match, TRBD1 (5 bases). Trimming pared 6 bases from V and 4 bases from J, leaving 7 bases between. Germline lookup yields CDR1 SGHAT and CDR2 FQNNGV. The CDR3 runs to 12 residues. The CDR3 sequence is CASRRTGNTIYF. For the CDR3, the DNA is TGTGCCAGCAGACGGACAGGAAACACCATATATTTT.

There are a few counts of this clone. The chain couples TRBV4-3 to TRBJ1-3, with D possibly TRBD1 on 5 matching bases. V was cut by 4 bases and J by 0 bases, with 13 bases left in between. The length of the CDR3 is 16 residues. Germline values: CDR1 LGHNA, CDR2 YSLEER. The CDR3 DNA sequence: TGCGCCAGCAGCCCCGTCGACAGATACTCTGGAAACACCATATATTTT. This sequence encodes CASSPVDRYSGNTIYF.

This chain links TRBV10-3 with TRBJ2-6; maybe TRBD1 (6 bases). Germline V gene lookup returns CDR1 ENHRY and CDR2 SYGVKD. This CDR3 is built from 15 residues. V lost 6 bases and J lost 0, with 9 bases in between. The CDR3 DNA reads TGTGCCATCAGCCTAGGGGGCTCTGGGGCCAACGTCCTGACTTTC. Translating gives CAISLGGSGANVLTF.

The chain recombines TRBV4-2 with TRBJ1-2, with 8 nucleotides matching TRBD1. With 1 base clipped from V and 4 bases from J, the junction kept 8 bases outside the gene matches. Germline-derived CDR1 and CDR2 are LGHNA and YNFKEQ. CDR3 size: 16 residues. The DNA for the CDR3 is TGTGCCAGCAGCCAAGCCCGCTCAGGGGGCCTCTATGGCTACACCTTC. Amino acids: CASSQARSGGLYGYTF.

CDR3 DNA sequence: TGTGCCAGCAGCCCGACAGGGAGCAACGAGCAGTACTTC. It encodes CASSPTGSNEQYF. The chain uses TRBV11-3 and TRBJ2-7, with 7 bases lining up with TRBD1. CDR1 and CDR2 (germline): SGHNT, YENEEA. V shed 5 bases, J shed 5 bases, and the junction held 6 bases outside the gene matches. The CDR3 has 13 amino acids.

This clone was seen only a few times. This rearrangement joins TRBV28 to TRBJ1-5; 7 bases agree with TRBD1. The V gene's germline CDR1 is MDHEN and CDR2 SYDVKM. V dropped 5 bases and J dropped 1; count of bases not matched to a gene: 5. The CDR3 has 15 residues. Here the CDR3 DNA reads TGTGCCAGCAGTCCCCTCAGGGGGAGCAATCAGCCCCAGCATTTT. Translated: CASSPLRGSNQPQHF.